This T cell receptor (beta chain) originates from a study of blood T cells in healthy people across ages. Overall study results and limits: Older age coincided with a roughly linear decline in TCR beta diversity per million T cells. There was no known CMV status for donors, so expanded clonotype changes were possibly confounded.

A J-beta primer mix and a sample-barcoded 5' primer were used in a second PCR of roughly 7 to 12 cycles. TCRdb re-called the 5' RACE reads through MiXCR, storing one row per CDR3 protein. The sample includes more than 750,000 distinct CDR3 sequences, approximately 32% of them seen just once. For every donor, a draw yielded around 10 milliliters of peripheral blood. Samples each had at least 5 micrograms of total RNA extracted. V was trimmed by 0 bases and J by 0 bases, leaving 9 bases between them. The germline V gene encodes CDR1 SGDLS and CDR2 YYNGEE. The CDR3 is 15 residues long. To note about this clonotype: Its cognate antigen is unknown.

The same data also contributed to another study, on T cells of mothers and their children.

The chain links TRBV9 to TRBJ1-2; D might be TRBD1 (5 bases). The sequenced sample consisted of blood. This TCR derives from a woman between 40 and 55 years old in good health. CDR3 nucleotide sequence: TGTGCCAGCAGCGTAGAGGACACCACTAACTATGGCTACACCTTC. It yields the protein CASSVEDTTNYGYTF.